This TCR beta chain was identified in a study of siplizumab effects on memory and regulatory T cells. Data came from immunoSEQ multiplex PCR; TCRdb stores just in-frame clones and leaves some out. The profile covers about 100,000 clones, with 94% appearing a single time and approximately 1.3% taken by the ten largest. Unmatched junction bases numbered 1, after V lost 4 bases and J lost 7 bases. Germline V gives CDR1 SGHNT, CDR2 YENEEA. The CDR3 loop spans 13 amino acids. V is TRBV11-3 and J is TRBJ2-5, with TRBD2 matching 12 bases. This receptor was taken from a human donor in good health. Sequencing was done on a sample of non-Treg CD4+ T cells sorted from blood. CDR3 coding DNA: TGTGCCAGCAGCTCGGGACTAGCGGGGACCCAGTACTTC. Its translation: CASSSGLAGTQYF.